The 18 T cell receptor beta chains below were found in one sample sequenced in a study of radiation and T cells in renal cell carcinoma. The time point: baseline pretreatment blood. As to treatment: 15 Gy SBRT to primary tumor, nephrectomy 4 weeks later. Sequenced by immunoSEQ multiplex PCR; TCRdb stores in-frame clones only, minus some. The repertoire consists of about 150,000 clones, with roughly 90% occurring once and the leading ten covering approximately 4%. The input for sequencing was blood, taken from a patient whose treatment included radiotherapy and nephrectomy. These receptors came from a woman aged 70-85 years with renal cell carcinoma.

The chain links TRBV9 to TRBJ1-1, with unresolved D. Germline CDR1 and CDR2: SGDLS and YYNGEE. V lost 1 base to trimming and J lost 1 base, with 11 bases between them. The CDR3 sequence is 15 residues long. In DNA form, the CDR3 reads TGTGCCAGCAGCGTAACGGATAACCGGAACACTGAAGCTTTCTTT. Translated, it gives CASSVTDNRNTEAFF. Full variable domain (missing parts from reference TRBV9 and TRBJ1-1): DSGVTQTPKHLITATGQRVTLRCSPRSGDLSVYWYQQSLDQGLQFLIQYYNGEERAKGNILERFSAQQFPDLHSELNLSSLELGDSALYFCASSVTDNRNTEAFFGQGTRLTVV.

J is TRBJ2-7 and V is TRBV11-2; D tentatively reads TRBD1 or TRBD2 (5 bases each). V lost 2 bases and J lost 7, with 18 bases in between. This CDR3 has 15 amino acids. Germline values: CDR1 SGHAT, CDR2 FQNNGV. CDR3 nucleotides: TGTGCCAGCAGCTTATATCTACTAGGGGTTAGTGAGCAGTACTTC. This encodes CASSLYLLGVSEQYF.

This clone was counted between two and nine times. The chain is built from TRBV28 and TRBJ1-6; D is perhaps TRBD1 (5 bases). Germline CDR1 MDHEN, CDR2 SYDVKM. Between the trimmed V and J ends, which lost 10 bases and 8 bases, there was a span of 15 bases. The CDR3 totals 13 residues. DNA for the CDR3: TGTGCCATCTTGGCGGGGGGTGATTCACCCCTCCACTTT. Its translation is CAILAGGDSPLHF.

This chain's CDR3 is CASSLGPGEIEQYF. The DNA for the CDR3 is TGTGCCAGCAGCTTGGGGCCTGGGGAGATAGAGCAGTACTTC. This sequence joins TRBV5-6 and TRBJ2-7; TRBD2 might be the D (5 bases). There are 14 residues in the CDR3. Germline V gives CDR1 SGHDT, CDR2 YYEEEE. Trimming stripped 0 bases from V and 7 bases from J, with 14 bases between.

This sequence joins TRBV6-1 and TRBJ1-1; D unclear. In germline, CDR1 is MNHNS, CDR2 SASEGT. V was shortened by 9 bases and J by 4 bases, with 9 bases between the two germline ends. This CDR3 contains 11 residues. The CDR3 bases are TGTGCCAGTTCGGTGGGCACTGAAGCTTTCTTT. Translated, it gives CASSVGTEAFF.

This chain connects TRBV5-1 to TRBJ1-1; D is ambiguous. This CDR3 region has 13 residues. V was shortened by 2 bases and J by 1 base, with 6 bases between the two germline ends. The germline V gene encodes CDR1 SGHRS and CDR2 YFSETQ. CDR3: CASSFVQNTEAFF. The CDR3 nucleotides read TGCGCCAGCAGCTTTGTACAGAACACTGAAGCTTTCTTT.

V is TRBV4-3 and J is TRBJ1-4; unclear D gene. The CDR3 spans 15 residues. Trimming cost V 0 bases and J 0 bases, with 5 bases left between them. Germline V gene lookup returns CDR1 LGHNA and CDR2 YSLEER. CDR3 in amino acids: CASSQEGATNEKLFF. The CDR3 DNA sequence: TGCGCCAGCAGCCAAGAGGGAGCAACTAATGAAAAACTGTTTTTT.

This chain links TRBV19 with TRBJ2-1, with 10 bases fitting TRBD1. The V gene end was trimmed by 4 bases and the J gene end by 7 bases; junction bases not matched to a gene: 7. This CDR3 region has 15 residues. The germline CDR1 and CDR2 sequences are LNHDA and SQIVND (reference sequence). In DNA form, the CDR3 reads TGTGCCAGTAGTACACCGGGACAGGGGTATAATGAGCAGTTCTTC. Translated, it gives CASSTPGQGYNEQFF.

The chain links TRBV20-1 to TRBJ2-3; D is uncertain. CDR1 is DFQATT, CDR2 SNEGSKA, per germline (reference sequence). This CDR3 is built from 11 residues. V lost 5 bases and J 2 bases, leaving 5 bases between the germline ends. The CDR3 reads CSASLTDTQYF. For the CDR3, the DNA is TGCAGTGCTTCTCTCACAGATACGCAGTATTTT.

This clone has a single count. The V call is TRBV6-6, the J call TRBJ1-3, with D perhaps TRBD1 (5 bases). Between the trimmed V and J ends, which lost 0 bases and 4 bases, there was a span of 13 bases. The CDR3 is 16 residues long. Germline V lookup: CDR1 MNHNY, CDR2 SVGAGI (reference sequence). The CDR3, as DNA: TGTGCCAGCAGTTACTCCGCCGCTCAGGGAGGAAACACCATATATTTT. Encoded protein: CASSYSAAQGGNTIYF.

V and J are TRBV19 and TRBJ1-5, with D unclear. The CDR3 is 15 residues long. Germline CDR1 reads LNHDA; CDR2 reads SQIVND (reference sequence). V lost 7 bases, J lost 2 bases, and 15 bases lay in between. The CDR3 sequence is CASTLSSGGNQPQHF. The CDR3, as DNA: TGTGCCAGTACCCTCTCCAGCGGTGGCAATCAGCCCCAGCATTTT.

The V gene is TRBV28, the J gene TRBJ1-2; no reliable D call. This CDR3 is 14 amino acids long. Germline CDR1 MDHEN, CDR2 SYDVKM. Trimming removed 3 bases from V and 2 bases from J, with 10 bases in between. The CDR3, as DNA: TGTGCCAGCAGTTTGATTTCCAGCAACTATGGCTACACCTTC. It translates to CASSLISSNYGYTF.

The V gene is TRBV28, the J gene TRBJ2-7; TRBD1 aligns across 7 bases. The junction had 11 bases not matched to a gene; V was cut back by 5 bases and J by 4 bases. The CDR3 extends over 15 amino acids. Looked up from germline, CDR1 is MDHEN and CDR2 is SYDVKM. The CDR3 region is CASSPMTGKGYEQYF. The DNA for the CDR3 is TGTGCCAGCAGTCCCATGACAGGGAAGGGGTACGAGCAGTACTTC.

This chain links TRBV4-3 with TRBJ1-2; the match to TRBD1 covers 9 bases. CDR1 LGHNA and CDR2 YSLEER come from the germline V gene. The junction had 6 bases not matched to a gene; V was cut back by 0 bases and J by 4 bases. The CDR3 sequence is 16 residues long. As DNA, the CDR3 is TGCGCCAGCAGCCAAGACTGGAGGACAGGGGCCTATGGCTACACCTTC. It codes for CASSQDWRTGAYGYTF.

This chain joins TRBV19 and TRBJ2-1; D gene uncertain. V was trimmed by 4 bases and J by 4 bases, leaving 8 bases between them. The CDR3 runs 13 residues. From germline, CDR1 is LNHDA and CDR2 SQIVND (reference sequence). CDR3 nucleotide sequence: TGTGCCAGTAGTACCGGTAATTACAATGAGCAGTTCTTC. It codes for CASSTGNYNEQFF.

V gene TRBV19 combines with J gene TRBJ1-2, with D tentatively TRBD1 (6 bases). The V gene's germline CDR1 is LNHDA and CDR2 SQIVND (reference sequence). Trimming took 6 bases from V and 5 from J, leaving 19 bases between them. The CDR3 contains 15 residues. CDR3 sequence reads: CASRSTGQGGYGYTF. The CDR3 bases are TGTGCCAGTAGATCCACAGGGCAGGGAGGATATGGCTACACCTTC.

Comment on this clone: The sample carries other DNA sequences with the same CDR3. This chain connects TRBV5-1 to TRBJ2-5, with D uncertain. From germline, CDR1 is SGHRS and CDR2 YFSETQ. Trimming left V 0 bases short and J 2 bases short, with 8 bases between. This CDR3 has 14 amino acids. The CDR3 DNA is TGCGCCAGCAGCTTGGAAGGTAGACAAGAGACCCAGTACTTC. This sequence encodes CASSLEGRQETQYF.

The chain has TRBV28 and TRBJ1-1; tentatively, D is TRBD1 (5 bases). V was clipped by 3 bases and J by 4 bases, with 21 bases between them. Germline V gene data show CDR1 as MDHEN and CDR2 as SYDVKM. The CDR3 totals 17 residues. DNA for the CDR3: TGTGCCAGCAGTTTGCCTCACGGAGGGGCGGGAGGCACTGAAGCTTTCTTT. As protein: CASSLPHGGAGGTEAFF.